This paragraph covers one TCR beta chain sequence. What it binds is unknown. Germline lookup yields CDR1 LGHNA and CDR2 YSLEER. This CDR3 spans 16 amino acids. With 1 base removed from V and 3 bases from J, the gap between germline ends came to 15 bases. The assay was immunoSEQ multiplex PCR, and TCRdb's table has in-frame clones only and misses some. This repertoire shows 75,000 to 95,000 clones, more than 75% found once; its top ten account for roughly 4%. This specimen belongs to a study of identifying expanded T cells in peripheral blood. The study's findings and limits: Technical replicates showed roughly 1.2 changed clones; approximately 2 weeks around 15; four weeks 19.

The sequenced sample consisted of blood. The TCR was taken from a person between 18 and 75 years old in good health. The rearrangement uses TRBV4-3 and TRBJ1-2; TRBD1 is a possible D gene (5 bases). CDR3 residues: CASSQATLVGDYGYTF. CDR3 DNA sequence: TGCGCCAGCAGCCAAGCAACCCTCGTAGGGGACTATGGCTACACCTTC.